A selection of T cell receptor beta chains follows, all from one sample in a study of T cell changes during pregnancy in multiple sclerosis. Repertoires were generated with immunoSEQ multiplex PCR, while TCRdb's copy carries only in-frame clones and drops some. The repertoire holds about 40,000 clones, with more than 90% as singletons. The sample in question was peripheral blood, obtained before pregnancy. All receptors derive from a female donor with multiple sclerosis, enrolled in a pregnancy study. Each CDR3 is given with its conserved first and last residue.

>17|TRBJ2-7|TRBV12-5
CASGLVLRDSNSYEQYF
>16|TRBJ1-5|TRBV30
CAWSLPVRDSNQPQHF
>14|TRBJ2-5|TRBV5-1
CASSPGTDQETQYF
>15|TRBJ2-7|TRBV4-3
CASSQAPGADYEQYF
>17|TRBJ2-7|TRBV7-2
CASSLGPTASVRGEQYF
>13|TRBJ2-1|TRBV10-3
CANSGRAGNEQFF
>13|TRBJ1-1|TRBV19
CASSIDNKFEAFF
>14|TRBJ2-2|TRBV28
CASRLPGQYGELFF
>13|TRBJ2-7|TRBV28
CASSTGASYEQYF
>14|TRBJ2-7|TRBV10-3
CAIREDRGRDEQYF
>14|TRBJ1-6|TRBV6-1
CASSDAGDYSPLHF
>14|.|TRBV7-2
CASSRTSGTYEQYF
>15|TRBJ2-5|TRBV6-5
CASSRGLAGRETQYF
>16|TRBJ1-1|TRBV19
CASSIDLGGYLTEAFF
>14|TRBJ1-1|TRBV28
CASTGDSKNTEAFF
>10|TRBJ2-1|TRBV20-1
CSARNSEQFF
>17|TRBJ2-1|TRBV18
CASSPRFPSGTYNEQFF
>13|TRBJ1-4|TRBV10-2
CASRQGINEKLFF
>16|TRBJ2-2|TRBV7-6
CASSLNSGSGTGELFF
>13|TRBJ2-7|TRBV2
CASRVDGSYEQYF
>12|TRBJ2-7|TRBV29-1
CSVRGAWYEQYF
>13|TRBJ1-1|TRBV11-3
CASSLQGKTEAFF
>12|TRBJ2-3|TRBV28
CAAGRRTDTQYF
>15|TRBJ1-5|TRBV10-1
CASSESSGGGQPQHF
>15|TRBJ2-7|TRBV29-1
CSVEDRDRLAYEQYF